The sequence of this TCR beta chain was determined in a study of shared clonotypes between healthy human individuals. The overall study: Each donor's CD8 memory used one plate, CD8 naive two, each CD4 subset three.

Positive CCR7 selection of CD45RO-negative cells yielded the naive CD8 cells, and terminally differentiated effector memory CD45RA+ cells were excluded. The authors ran the assay at deep level. Produced via immunoSEQ multiplex PCR; TCRdb's table is partial and in-frame only. Here the sample spans around 2.1 million clones, under 95% being singletons. Study findings and constraints: The study generally estimated greater richness for naive than memory subsets.

Germline CDR1 SGDLS, CDR2 YYNGEE. The CDR3 is 15 residues long. V was clipped by 0 bases and J by 8 bases, with 18 bases between them. About this clone: The antigen is not known.

This chain joins TRBV9 and TRBJ2-7, with a weak D call TRBD1 (6 bases). This receptor was taken from a man between 18 and 35 years old in good health. Some clones in this sample may be carry-over from other donors' samples. Sequenced input: naive CD8+ T cells from PBMCs. The CDR3: CASSVAGTGSGKQYF. The CDR3 nucleotides read TGTGCCAGCAGCGTAGCGGGCACAGGGTCAGGAAAGCAGTACTTC.